This record looks at one TCR beta chain sequence and its context. The sample holds other DNA sequences that translate to the same CDR3. The method was immunoSEQ multiplex PCR; TCRdb's version includes in-frame clones alone and lacks a portion of them. The data hold some 16,000 clones, with about 86% observed a single time. This sample was taken from a study of PD-1 blockade in classical Hodgkin lymphoma. V dropped 3 bases and J dropped 5 bases, with 13 bases sitting between them. The CDR3 has 14 amino acids. Germline CDR1 SGHTA, CDR2 FQGNSA. Time point specified: newly diagnosed, previously untreated cHL patient sample. Magnetic negative selection was used to purify CD4+ T cells from PBMCs that had been thawed. Newly diagnosed classical Hodgkin lymphoma PBMCs, still untreated, provided the comparison samples.

The sample taken for sequencing was CD4+ T cells from blood. This receptor was taken from a human donor with classical Hodgkin lymphoma. The rearrangement links TRBV7-2 to TRBJ2-5; perhaps D is TRBD1 or TRBD2 (7 bases each). Here the CDR3 reads CASSLAGGGETQYF. The CDR3, as DNA: TGTGCCAGCAGCTTGGCAGGGGGAGGGGAGACCCAGTACTTC.